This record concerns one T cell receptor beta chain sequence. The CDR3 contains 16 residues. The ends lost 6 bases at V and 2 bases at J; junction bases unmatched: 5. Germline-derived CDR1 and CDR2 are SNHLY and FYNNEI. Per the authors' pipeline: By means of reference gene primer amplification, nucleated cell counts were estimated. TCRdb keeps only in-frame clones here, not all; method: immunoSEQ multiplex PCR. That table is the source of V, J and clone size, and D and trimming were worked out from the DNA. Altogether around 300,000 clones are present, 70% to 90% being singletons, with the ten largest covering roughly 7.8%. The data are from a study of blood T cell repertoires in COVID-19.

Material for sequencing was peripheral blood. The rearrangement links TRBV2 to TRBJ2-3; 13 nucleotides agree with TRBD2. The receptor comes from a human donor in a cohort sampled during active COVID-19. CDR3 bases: TGTGCCAGCAGCCGACTAGCGGGGGGACCCACAGATACGCAGTATTTT. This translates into CASSRLAGGPTDTQYF. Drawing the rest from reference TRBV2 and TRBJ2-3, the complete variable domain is EPEVTQTPSHQVTQMGQEVILRCVPISNHLYFYWYRQILGQKVEFLVSFYNNEISEKSEIFDDQFSVERPDGSNFTLKIRSTKLEDSAMYFCASSRLAGGPTDTQYFGPGTRLTVL.